The source of this T cell receptor beta chain is a study of OX40 agonist ivuxolimab in advanced cancers. General study points: CD4+ T cells averaged fewer expanded clones than CD8+ T cells. CD4+ and CD8+ T cells in blood underwent clonal expansion by week 6 at 0.1 to 3.0 mg/kg. No antigen was identified for the clonally expanded peripheral T cells.

Note on this clone: Its antigen is unknown.

Per the germline V gene, CDR1 is SEHNR and CDR2 is FQNEAQ (reference sequence). This CDR3 is built from 17 residues. V was cut by 5 bases and J by 3 bases, with 20 bases left in between. The timepoints at which blood was sampled were baseline, cycle 4 day 1, and cycle 7 day 1. Sequenced by immunoSEQ multiplex PCR; TCRdb stores in-frame clones only, minus some. The sample yields roughly 8,600 clones, about four fifths seen once. This sequence was found in an adult with an advanced solid tumor such as melanoma, head and neck, liver or kidney cancer. The gene calls are TRBV7-9 and TRBJ2-1; weak D call: TRBD2 (5 bases). Sequenced material: CD4+ or CD8+ T cells sorted from blood, taken in a trial of the OX40 agonist ivuxolimab. The CDR3 sequence: CASSPRSGSGVYNEQFF. Written as DNA, the CDR3 is TGTGCCAGCAGCCCCCGCTCGGGGAGTGGGGTCTACAATGAGCAGTTCTTC.